One and the same sample provided the 31 T cell receptor beta chains below, sequenced in a study of cytomegalovirus exposure and HLA in healthy donors. The PCR contained 60 Vbeta and 13 Jbeta primers. The protocol was immunoSEQ multiplex PCR, while the TCRdb copy is restricted to in-frame clones and leaves out a portion. Of 100,000 to 150,000 clones in the sample, around 82% were seen once. The specimen was PBMCs. The source of these receptors is a female donor in good health and CMV-seronegative.

This clone was counted a single time. This chain connects TRBV14 to TRBJ2-2, with TRBD2 matching over 9 bases. Germline V gene lookup returns CDR1 SGHDN and CDR2 FVKESK. The CDR3 contains 15 residues. The V and J ends lost 6 bases and 0 bases, in that order; junction bases with no gene match: 2. CDR3 loop: CASRRTSANTGELFF. For the CDR3, the DNA is TGTGCCAGCAGGCGGACTAGCGCGAACACCGGGGAGCTGTTTTTT.

V and J are TRBV2 and TRBJ1-2, with 12 bases identical to TRBD1. Germline V gene lookup returns CDR1 SNHLY and CDR2 FYNNEI. The V and J ends lost 11 bases and 3 bases, in that order; junction bases with no gene match: 13. The CDR3 has 16 amino acids. The CDR3 sequence is CAGGDIGTGGDYGYTF. CDR3 in DNA: TGTGCCGGGGGGGATATCGGGACAGGGGGCGACTATGGCTACACCTTC.

The chain is built from TRBV27 and TRBJ2-7; D ambiguous. The V end was cut by 2 bases, the J end by 3 bases, with 11 bases between. Germline CDR1 and CDR2: MNHEY and SMNVEV (reference sequence). This CDR3 contains 14 residues. The CDR3 region has the DNA TGTGCCAGCAGTTTAGGGCCCCGGTACTACGAGCAGTACTTC. As protein: CASSLGPRYYEQYF.

The chain links TRBV5-4 to TRBJ1-4; D unresolved. The CDR3 spans 13 residues. V lost 4 bases, J lost 5 bases, and 9 bases lay in between. CDR1 is SGHNT, CDR2 YYREEE, per germline (reference sequence). This CDR3 is CASSVQANEKLFF. In DNA, the CDR3 is TGTGCCAGCAGCGTCCAGGCAAATGAAAAACTGTTTTTT.

This rearrangement joins TRBV5-1 to TRBJ1-5, with D perhaps matching TRBD1 (5 bases). Trimming took off 0 bases at V and 2 bases at J, with 12 bases between the two ends. The CDR3 sequence is 16 residues long. Germline CDR1 is SGHRS and CDR2 is YFSETQ. The CDR3 protein is CASSLDGRGGNQPQHF. The CDR3 nucleotides read TGCGCCAGCAGCTTGGATGGGCGGGGGGGCAATCAGCCCCAGCATTTT.

This clone has more than one count but fewer than ten. V is TRBV9 and J is TRBJ2-2, with 9 bases matching TRBD1. Germline assignment: CDR1 SGDLS and CDR2 YYNGEE. J lost 6 bases, V lost 5 bases, and 5 bases had no gene match. This CDR3 has 14 amino acids. The CDR3 nucleotides read TGTGCCAGCAGGGAACAGGGGGCGTCCGGGGAGCTGTTTTTT. Translation gives CASREQGASGELFF.

The chain is built from TRBV11-2 and TRBJ2-1; 9 nucleotides line up with TRBD2. With 8 bases clipped from V and 4 bases from J, the junction kept 6 bases outside the gene matches. Germline-derived CDR1 and CDR2 are SGHAT and FQNNGV. The CDR3 length is 14 residues. This CDR3 is CASELAGFYNEQFF. As DNA, the CDR3 is TGTGCCAGCGAACTAGCGGGTTTTTACAATGAGCAGTTCTTC.

The chain couples TRBV13 to TRBJ1-1, with D perhaps TRBD1 (5 bases). Trimming took 3 bases from V and 4 from J, leaving 12 bases between them. The germline V gene encodes CDR1 PRHDT and CDR2 FYEKMQ (reference sequence). The CDR3 is made up of 14 amino acids. CDR3 DNA: TGTGCCAGCAGCTTCCGAACCACAGGCACTGAAGCTTTCTTT. Protein sequence: CASSFRTTGTEAFF.

The rearrangement links TRBV6-5 to TRBJ2-7, with TRBD1 identical over 9 bases. The germline gives CDR1 MNHEY, CDR2 SVGAGI. There are 14 residues in the CDR3. V was clipped by 6 bases and J by 2 bases; unmatched bases: 5. The DNA of the CDR3 is TGTGCCAGCAGGCGGGACAGGGCCACCTACGAGCAGTACTTC. This encodes CASRRDRATYEQYF.

This chain joins TRBV28 and TRBJ2-1; TRBD1 is a possible D gene (5 bases). CDR3 length: 14 amino acids. In germline, CDR1 is MDHEN, CDR2 SYDVKM. V shed 3 bases and J shed 5 bases, with 11 bases lying between them. The CDR3 bases are TGTGCCAGCAGTTTTTTTAGGGGCCACAATGAGCAGTTCTTC. Translating it yields CASSFFRGHNEQFF.

V and J are TRBV5-4 and TRBJ2-1, with D maybe TRBD2 (6 bases). Per the germline V gene, CDR1 is SGHNT and CDR2 is YYREEE (reference sequence). V was shortened by 4 bases and J by 0 bases, with 14 bases between the two germline ends. The CDR3 spans 16 residues. The CDR3 nucleotides are TGTGCCAGCAGCGCATCCGGGAGTTACTCCTACAATGAGCAGTTCTTC. Translating it yields CASSASGSYSYNEQFF.

This chain links TRBV28 with TRBJ2-7; 8 bases are shared with TRBD1. The CDR3 covers 17 residues. The ends lost 5 bases at V and 1 base at J; junction bases unmatched: 13. Germline assignment: CDR1 MDHEN and CDR2 SYDVKM. The CDR3 sequence: CASSMDRVDRWSYEQYF. DNA for the CDR3: TGTGCCAGCAGTATGGACAGGGTGGATCGGTGGTCCTACGAGCAGTACTTC.

The DNA of the CDR3 is TGTGCCAGCAGCTTAGGGAGCGGGGGGCAGGGCACAGATACGCAGTATTTT. Amino acid sequence: CASSLGSGGQGTDTQYF. This chain joins TRBV7-9 and TRBJ2-3, with 9 bases fitting TRBD2. The CDR3 runs 17 residues. The germline V gene encodes CDR1 SEHNR and CDR2 FQNEAQ (reference sequence). The V segment lost 1 base and the J segment 1 base; nucleotides outside the gene matches: 6.

V and J are TRBV27 and TRBJ2-7; 9 nucleotides align to TRBD2. Per germline, CDR1 MNHEY and CDR2 SMNVEV (reference sequence). The CDR3 covers 13 residues. Germline trimming cut 2 bases from V and 4 bases from J; bases unmatched to any gene: 0. The CDR3: CASSLGLAYEQYF. As DNA, the CDR3 is TGTGCCAGCAGTTTAGGACTAGCGTACGAGCAGTACTTC.

The chain joins TRBV2 to TRBJ2-4; TRBD1 matches 12 bases. The length of the CDR3 is 15 residues. Germline assignment: CDR1 SNHLY and CDR2 FYNNEI. The trim removed 6 bases at V and 4 bases at J, leaving 4 bases unmatched. CDR3 sequence (DNA): TGTGCCAGCAGCCGGGACAGGGGGCCGAAAAACATTCAGTACTTC. Protein: CASSRDRGPKNIQYF. The full variable domain, in which reference TRBV2 and TRBJ2-4 provide the parts outside the CDR3, is EPEVTQTPSHQVTQMGQEVILRCVPISNHLYFYWYRQILGQKVEFLVSFYNNEISEKSEIFDDQFSVERPDGSNFTLKIRSTKLEDSAMYFCASSRDRGPKNIQYFGAGTRLSVL.

The rearrangement uses TRBV19 and TRBJ1-3, with D perhaps TRBD1 (5 bases). From germline, CDR1 is LNHDA and CDR2 SQIVND (reference sequence). The CDR3 length is 14 residues. The germline V and J ends were trimmed by 5 bases and 5 bases, with 13 bases remaining between them. The CDR3: CASSPTGVRNTIYF. Here the CDR3 DNA reads TGTGCCAGTAGTCCGACGGGGGTAAGAAACACCATATATTTT.

This clone was seen only a few times. This chain uses TRBV11-3 with TRBJ2-3; a possible D gene is TRBD2 (6 bases). Germline CDR1 reads SGHNT; CDR2 reads YENEEA. The CDR3 is 16 amino acids. V was clipped by 5 bases and J by 1 base, with 16 bases between them. This CDR3 reads CASSPTGGSRTDTQYF. The CDR3 nucleotides are TGTGCCAGCAGCCCCACTGGGGGGAGCCGCACAGATACGCAGTATTTT.

V is TRBV30 and J is TRBJ1-5, with a tentative D call TRBD1 (6 bases). The CDR3 is 13 residues long. Germline lookup yields CDR1 GTSNPN and CDR2 SVGIG (reference sequence). V was trimmed by 1 base and J by 7 bases, leaving 11 bases between them. The CDR3 loop reads CAWSEGGVQPQHF. The CDR3 nucleotides are TGTGCCTGGAGTGAAGGGGGTGTACAGCCCCAGCATTTT.

The genes are TRBV6-1 and TRBJ2-7; TRBD1 agrees at 9 bases. This CDR3 is 14 amino acids long. The V segment lost 1 base and the J segment 5 bases; nucleotides outside the gene matches: 3. The V gene's germline CDR1 is MNHNS and CDR2 SASEGT. The CDR3 protein is CASSEGTGVNEQYF. The DNA for the CDR3 is TGTGCCAGCAGTGAAGGGACAGGGGTAAACGAGCAGTACTTC.

The rearrangement uses TRBV4-1 and TRBJ2-4; 7 nucleotides line up with TRBD2. The V segment lost 4 bases and the J segment 4 bases; nucleotides outside the gene matches: 16. This CDR3 has 18 amino acids. The V gene's germline CDR1 is MGHRA and CDR2 YSYEKL. CDR3 in DNA: TGCGCCAGCAGCCCCATAGTTTGGGAGGGAGGGGAAAAAAACATTCAGTACTTC. Translating it yields CASSPIVWEGGEKNIQYF.

The chain joins TRBV4-2 to TRBJ2-5; 7 nucleotides line up with TRBD2. This CDR3 has 14 residues. V was pared by 3 bases and J by 2 bases, with 3 bases of the junction left unmatched. The germline CDR1 and CDR2 sequences are LGHNA and YNFKEQ. CDR3 DNA: TGTGCCAGCAGCCAGGGCGGGGGACAAGAGACCCAGTACTTC. This encodes CASSQGGGQETQYF.

The rearrangement joins TRBV9 to TRBJ1-1, with a possible D match to TRBD1 (5 bases). Trimming took off 7 bases at V and 0 bases at J, with 19 bases between the two ends. The CDR3 covers 16 residues. Germline assignment: CDR1 SGDLS and CDR2 YYNGEE. The CDR3 DNA sequence: TGTGCCAGCGACACCCGGGGGGAGGGAGTGAACACTGAAGCTTTCTTT. This codes for CASDTRGEGVNTEAFF.

This clone was found once. The gene calls are TRBV19 and TRBJ2-3; 15 bases agree with TRBD2. From germline, CDR1 is LNHDA and CDR2 SQIVND (reference sequence). V was clipped by 6 bases and J by 3 bases; unmatched bases: 1. The CDR3 spans 15 residues. The CDR3 spells CASRGLAGGTDTQYF. The CDR3 DNA reads TGTGCCAGTAGAGGACTAGCGGGAGGGACAGATACGCAGTATTTT.

This clone was observed a few times. This chain connects TRBV6-1 to TRBJ1-5, with TRBD1 as a possible D gene (6 bases). In germline, CDR1 is MNHNS, CDR2 SASEGT. This CDR3 spans 15 amino acids. With 2 bases removed from V and 6 bases from J, the gap between germline ends came to 14 bases. The CDR3: CASSERDRLAQPQHF. The CDR3 DNA reads TGTGCCAGCAGTGAAAGAGACAGGCTAGCTCAGCCCCAGCATTTT.

The V gene is TRBV9, the J gene TRBJ2-7; D is ambiguous. The CDR3 is 13 amino acids. The V end lost 0 bases, the J end lost 2 bases, and 6 bases lay between the germline ends. Germline V gene data show CDR1 as SGDLS and CDR2 as YYNGEE. CDR3: CASSVGPTYEQYF. For the CDR3, the DNA is TGTGCCAGCAGCGTAGGGCCGACCTACGAGCAGTACTTC.

As regards this clone: The sample contains more than one DNA sequence encoding this CDR3. The gene calls are TRBV19 and TRBJ2-3; D ambiguous. Trimming cost V 6 bases and J 3 bases, with 10 bases left between them. Germline lookup yields CDR1 LNHDA and CDR2 SQIVND (reference sequence). The CDR3 loop spans 13 amino acids. In nucleotides, the CDR3 is TGTGCCAGTAGCGAGGTGGTTACAGATACGCAGTATTTT. Amino acid sequence: CASSEVVTDTQYF.

This clone was recorded a few times. The chain employs TRBV11-3 and TRBJ2-2; TRBD2 agrees at 14 bases. Per the germline V gene, CDR1 is SGHNT and CDR2 is YENEEA. The CDR3 has 16 residues. V lost 5 bases and J lost 6; bases outside the gene matches: 5. In DNA form, the CDR3 reads TGTGCCAGCAGCCGGACTAGCGGGAGGCACGCCGGGGAGCTGTTTTTT. As protein: CASSRTSGRHAGELFF.

The sample holds a few counts of this clone. The J gene is TRBJ2-7, the V gene TRBV6-1; 8 positions agree with TRBD1. CDR3 length equals 13 residues. V lost 6 bases, J lost 6 bases, and 7 bases stayed unmatched. In germline, CDR1 is MNHNS, CDR2 SASEGT. The CDR3 DNA reads as TGTGCCAGCAGCACCGCGGACAGGGCCGAGCAGTACTTC. This gives the protein CASSTADRAEQYF.

This chain links TRBV5-3 with TRBJ2-5; TRBD2 matches at 8 bases. TRBV5-3 is flagged as an ORF with uncertain function. The CDR3 totals 17 residues. V dropped 4 bases and J dropped 3; count of bases not matched to a gene: 14. The CDR3 DNA sequence: TGTGCCAGAAGCGGGGGGGATTGGGCGGGAGGTGAAGAGACCCAGTACTTC. This codes for CARSGGDWAGGEETQYF.

The V call is TRBV4-2, the J call TRBJ2-2; 15 positions match TRBD2. The CDR3 spans 19 residues. Germline V gene data show CDR1 as LGHNA and CDR2 as YNFKEQ. V shed 3 bases, J shed 7 bases, and the junction held 12 bases outside the gene matches. The CDR3 DNA reads as TGTGCCAGCAGCCAGGCTGGACTAGCGGGAGGGGAAGGTAGCGGGGAGCTGTTTTTT. Its protein product is CASSQAGLAGGEGSGELFF.

The chain carries TRBV19 and TRBJ1-2; 9 bases align to TRBD1. Trimming removed 8 bases from V and 5 bases from J; junction bases left unmatched: 12. This CDR3 is 15 amino acids long. From germline, CDR1 is LNHDA and CDR2 SQIVND (reference sequence). CDR3 nucleotide sequence: TGTGCCAGTGATCCGGGGAGGACAGGGGAGTATGGCTACACCTTC. This gives the protein CASDPGRTGEYGYTF.